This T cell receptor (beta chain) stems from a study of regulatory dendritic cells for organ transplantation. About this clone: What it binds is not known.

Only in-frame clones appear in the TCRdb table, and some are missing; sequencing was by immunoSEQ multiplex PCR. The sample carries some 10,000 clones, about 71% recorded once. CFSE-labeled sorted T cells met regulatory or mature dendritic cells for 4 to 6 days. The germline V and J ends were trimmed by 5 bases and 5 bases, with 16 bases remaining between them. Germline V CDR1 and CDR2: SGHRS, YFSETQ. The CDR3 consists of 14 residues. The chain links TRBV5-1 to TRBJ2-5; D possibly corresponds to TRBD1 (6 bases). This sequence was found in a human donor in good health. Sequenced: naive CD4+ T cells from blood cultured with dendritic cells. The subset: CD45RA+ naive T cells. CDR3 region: CASRIQGGRETQYF. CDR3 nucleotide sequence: TGCGCCAGCAGGATACAGGGTGGAAGGGAGACCCAGTACTTC.